This T cell receptor (beta chain) was sequenced during a study of cytomegalovirus exposure and HLA in healthy donors. Study information: Most genotyped donors, about four fifths of around 370, had Caucasian-associated genetic ancestry. Overall study findings and caveats: The authors excluded some V segments, including TRBV6-2 and TRBV6-3, as indistinguishable.

Germline-derived CDR1 and CDR2 are SNHLY and FYNNEI. Germline trimming cut 3 bases from V and 2 bases from J; bases unmatched to any gene: 12. The CDR3 sequence is 17 residues long. Details on this clone: What it recognizes is unknown.

13 Jbeta primers and 60 Vbeta primers were used for the PCR. Clones were read by immunoSEQ multiplex PCR, and TCRdb kept only the in-frame ones, dropping some. The table includes about 180,000 clones, approximately 82% detected once. This TCR derives from a girl under 10 years old in good health and CMV-seropositive. The chain combines TRBV2 with TRBJ1-1; 7 bases align to TRBD1. Source material: PBMCs. The CDR3 DNA reads TGTGCCAGCAGTGAGGATAGGGGGCAGAAATCAAACACTGAAGCTTTCTTT. This gives the protein CASSEDRGQKSNTEAFF.